This TCR beta chain came from a study of cytomegalovirus exposure and HLA in healthy donors. A remark on this clone: Its specificity is not known.

The CDR3 has 15 amino acids. Germline V gives CDR1 SEHNR, CDR2 FQNEAQ (reference sequence). Trimming took 0 bases from V and 7 from J; bases not matched to a gene: 5. The donors were healthy bone marrow donors. General study findings and limits: Excluded: some indistinguishable V segments such as TRBV6-2 and TRBV6-3. There were some public TCRs occurring in many donors, but most TCR sequences were rare.

PCR involved 60 Vbeta and 13 Jbeta primers. Measured with immunoSEQ multiplex PCR; TCRdb has only the in-frame clones, and not every one. The data hold approximately 200,000 clones, with 79% observed a single time. This chain joins TRBV7-9 and TRBJ1-4, with TRBD1 identical over 7 bases. This receptor was taken from a girl aged 10 to 17 in good health and CMV-seropositive. The sequenced sample consisted of PBMCs. As DNA, the CDR3 is TGTGCCAGCAGCTTAGCGGCAGGGGGAGGTGAAAAACTGTTTTTT. This encodes CASSLAAGGGEKLFF.